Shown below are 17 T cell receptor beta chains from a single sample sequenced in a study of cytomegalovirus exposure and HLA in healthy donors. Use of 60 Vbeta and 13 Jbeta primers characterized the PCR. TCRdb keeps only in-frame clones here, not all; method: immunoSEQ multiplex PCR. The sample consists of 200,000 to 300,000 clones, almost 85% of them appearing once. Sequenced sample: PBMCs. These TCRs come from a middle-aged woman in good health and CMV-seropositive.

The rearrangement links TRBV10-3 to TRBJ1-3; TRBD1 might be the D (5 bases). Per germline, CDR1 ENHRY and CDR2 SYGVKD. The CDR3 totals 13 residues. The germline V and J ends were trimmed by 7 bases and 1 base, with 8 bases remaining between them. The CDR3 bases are TGTGCCATCACCCAGGGATCTGGAAACACCATATATTTT. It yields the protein CAITQGSGNTIYF.

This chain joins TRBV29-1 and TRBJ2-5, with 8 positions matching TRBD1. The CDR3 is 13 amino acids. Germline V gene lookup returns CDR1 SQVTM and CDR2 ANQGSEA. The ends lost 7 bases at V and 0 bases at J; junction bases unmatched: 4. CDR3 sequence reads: CSERTGNQETQYF. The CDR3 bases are TGCAGCGAAAGGACAGGGAACCAAGAGACCCAGTACTTC.

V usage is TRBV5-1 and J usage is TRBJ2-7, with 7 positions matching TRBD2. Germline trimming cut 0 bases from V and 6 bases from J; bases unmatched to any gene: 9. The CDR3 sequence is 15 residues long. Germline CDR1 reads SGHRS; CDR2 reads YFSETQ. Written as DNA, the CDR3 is TGCGCCAGCAGCTTGGAGGGCGGGAGAGTAAGCGAGCAGTACTTC. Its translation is CASSLEGGRVSEQYF.

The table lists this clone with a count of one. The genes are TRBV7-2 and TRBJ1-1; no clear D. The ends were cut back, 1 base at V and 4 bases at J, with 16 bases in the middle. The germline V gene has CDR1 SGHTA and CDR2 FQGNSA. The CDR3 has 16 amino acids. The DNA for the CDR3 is TGTGCCAGCAGCTTAGATCGGGTGGGCCGGGGCACTGAAGCTTTCTTT. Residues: CASSLDRVGRGTEAFF.

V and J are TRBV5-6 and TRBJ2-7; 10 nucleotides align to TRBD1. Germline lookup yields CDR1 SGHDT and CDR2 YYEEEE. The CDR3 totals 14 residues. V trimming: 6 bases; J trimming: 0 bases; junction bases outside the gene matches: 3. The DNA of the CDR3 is TGTGCCAGCACTCGGACAGGGGGCTCCTACGAGCAGTACTTC. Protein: CASTRTGGSYEQYF.

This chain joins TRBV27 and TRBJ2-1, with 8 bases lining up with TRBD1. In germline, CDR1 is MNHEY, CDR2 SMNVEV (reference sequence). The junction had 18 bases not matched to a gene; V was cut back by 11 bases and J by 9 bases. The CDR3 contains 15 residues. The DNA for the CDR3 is TGTGCCTCAGCGAGGGCAGGGGGCTTTTTTATTGAGCAGTTCTTC. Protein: CASARAGGFFIEQFF.

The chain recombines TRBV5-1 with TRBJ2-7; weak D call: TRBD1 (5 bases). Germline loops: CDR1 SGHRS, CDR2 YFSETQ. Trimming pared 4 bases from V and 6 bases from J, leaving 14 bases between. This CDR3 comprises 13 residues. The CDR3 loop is CASSRTIDGEQYF. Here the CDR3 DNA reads TGCGCCAGCAGCCGGACAATCGACGGCGAGCAGTACTTC.

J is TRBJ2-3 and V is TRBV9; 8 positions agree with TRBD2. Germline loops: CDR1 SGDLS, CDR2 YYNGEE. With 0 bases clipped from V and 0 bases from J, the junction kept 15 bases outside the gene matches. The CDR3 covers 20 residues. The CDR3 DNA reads TGTGCCAGCAGCGTAGCCGACCTTCTAAGCGGGAGCCTAAGCACAGATACGCAGTATTTT. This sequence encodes CASSVADLLSGSLSTDTQYF.

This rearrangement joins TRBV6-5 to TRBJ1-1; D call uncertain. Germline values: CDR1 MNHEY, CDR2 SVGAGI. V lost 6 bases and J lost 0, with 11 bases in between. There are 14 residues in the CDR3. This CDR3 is CASRIGSLNTEAFF. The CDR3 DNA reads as TGTGCCAGCAGGATTGGGAGTTTGAACACTGAAGCTTTCTTT.

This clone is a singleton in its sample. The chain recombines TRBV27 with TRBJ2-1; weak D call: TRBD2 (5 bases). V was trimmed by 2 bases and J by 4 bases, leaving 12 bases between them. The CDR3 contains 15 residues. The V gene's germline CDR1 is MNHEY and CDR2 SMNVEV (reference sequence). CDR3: CASSLQRSPYNEQFF. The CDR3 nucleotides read TGTGCCAGCAGTTTACAGCGGAGCCCATACAATGAGCAGTTCTTC.

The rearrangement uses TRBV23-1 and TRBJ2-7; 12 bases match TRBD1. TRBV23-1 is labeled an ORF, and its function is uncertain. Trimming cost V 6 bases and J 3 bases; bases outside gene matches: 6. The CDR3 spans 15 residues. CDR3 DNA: TGCGCCAGCAGACCCGGGACAGGGGGCCTCTACGAGCAGTACTTC. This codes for CASRPGTGGLYEQYF.

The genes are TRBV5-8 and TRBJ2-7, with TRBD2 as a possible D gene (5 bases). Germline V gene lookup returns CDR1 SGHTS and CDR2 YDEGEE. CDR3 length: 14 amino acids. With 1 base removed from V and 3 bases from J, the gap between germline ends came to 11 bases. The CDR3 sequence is CASSLLSSNYEQYF. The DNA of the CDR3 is TGTGCCAGCAGCTTGCTCTCTAGCAACTACGAGCAGTACTTC.

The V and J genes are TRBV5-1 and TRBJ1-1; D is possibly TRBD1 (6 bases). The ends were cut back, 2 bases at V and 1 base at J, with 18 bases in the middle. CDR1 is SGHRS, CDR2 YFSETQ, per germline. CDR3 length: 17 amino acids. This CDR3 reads CASSFSWGGKSNTEAFF. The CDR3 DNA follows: TGCGCCAGCAGCTTCTCATGGGGGGGCAAATCGAACACTGAAGCTTTCTTT.

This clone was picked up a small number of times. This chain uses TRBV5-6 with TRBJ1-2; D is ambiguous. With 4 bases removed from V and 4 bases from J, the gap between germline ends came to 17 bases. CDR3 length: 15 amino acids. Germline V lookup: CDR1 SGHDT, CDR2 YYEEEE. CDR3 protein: CASSPYGGSLYGYTF. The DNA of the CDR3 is TGTGCCAGCAGCCCGTATGGAGGGTCCCTCTATGGCTACACCTTC.

The CDR3 sequence is CASSDQEGRETQYF. DNA for the CDR3: TGTGCCAGCAGTGACCAGGAGGGGAGAGAGACCCAGTACTTC. This chain connects TRBV6-1 to TRBJ2-5; TRBD2 is a possible D gene (6 bases). Looked up from germline, CDR1 is MNHNS and CDR2 is SASEGT. CDR3 length equals 14 residues. Trimming took off 3 bases at V and 4 bases at J, with 12 bases between the two ends.

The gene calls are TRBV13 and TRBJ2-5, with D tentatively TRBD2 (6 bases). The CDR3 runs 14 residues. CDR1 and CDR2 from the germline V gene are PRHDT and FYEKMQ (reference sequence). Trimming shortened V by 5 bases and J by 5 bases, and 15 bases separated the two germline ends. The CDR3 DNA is TGTGCCAGCAGCCCCGGGGGTAAATGGGAGACCCAGTACTTC. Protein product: CASSPGGKWETQYF.

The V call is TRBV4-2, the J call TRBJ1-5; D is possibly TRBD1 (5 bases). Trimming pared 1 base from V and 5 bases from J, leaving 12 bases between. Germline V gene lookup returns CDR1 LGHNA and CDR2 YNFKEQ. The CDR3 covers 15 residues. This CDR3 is CASSQVDGGDQPQHF. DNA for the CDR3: TGTGCCAGCAGCCAAGTTGATGGGGGGGATCAGCCCCAGCATTTT.